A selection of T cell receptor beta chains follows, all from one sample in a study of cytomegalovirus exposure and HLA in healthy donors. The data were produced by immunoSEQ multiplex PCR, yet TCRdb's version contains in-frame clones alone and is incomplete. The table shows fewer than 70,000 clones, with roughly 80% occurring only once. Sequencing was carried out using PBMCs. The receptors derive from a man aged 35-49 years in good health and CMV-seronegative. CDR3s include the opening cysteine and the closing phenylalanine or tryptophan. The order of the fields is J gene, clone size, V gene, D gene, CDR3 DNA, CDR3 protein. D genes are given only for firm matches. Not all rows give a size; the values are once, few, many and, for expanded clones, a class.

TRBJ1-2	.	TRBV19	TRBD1	TGTGCCAGTAGTATAGTCTTAGGCAGGGGGCTCGGAGGCTACACCTTC	CASSIVLGRGLGGYTF
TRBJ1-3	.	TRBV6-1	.	TGTGCCAGCAGTGAACTTTCGACCGGAACCGGGTCTGGAAACACCATATATTTT	CASSELSTGTGSGNTIYF
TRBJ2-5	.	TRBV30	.	TGTGCCTGGAGCCCTAAAACGGGGTGGGAGCAGTACTTC	CAWSPKTGWEQYF
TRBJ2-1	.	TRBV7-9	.	TGTGCCAGCAGCCTGAGATCTAGCGCGAGCTCCTACAATGAGCAGTTCTTC	CASSLRSSASSYNEQFF
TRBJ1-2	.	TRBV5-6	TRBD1	TGTGCCAGCAGCTCGAGACAGGGTTACTATGGCTACACCTTC	CASSSRQGYYGYTF
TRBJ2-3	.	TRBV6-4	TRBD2	TGTGCCAGCAGTGAACGGGGGGGCCAAACAGATACGCAGTATTTT	CASSERGGQTDTQYF
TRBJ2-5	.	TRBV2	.	TGTGCCAGCTGTGGCACACCCGGCGGGACCCAGTACTTC	CASCGTPGGTQYF
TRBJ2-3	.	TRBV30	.	TGTGCCTGGAGTCCCGGGAGCTCTAGCACAGATACGCAGTATTTT	CAWSPGSSSTDTQYF
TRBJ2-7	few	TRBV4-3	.	TGCGCCAGCAGCCAAGTCCACTCCTACGAGCAGTACTTC	CASSQVHSYEQYF
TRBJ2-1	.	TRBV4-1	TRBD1	TGCGCCAGCAGCCCAGGGACAGGGGCCTCGAAATACAATGAGCAGTTCTTC	CASSPGTGASKYNEQFF
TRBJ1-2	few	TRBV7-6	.	TGTGCCAGCAGCCCATACATCGGGGATAGTAACTATGGCTACACCTTC	CASSPYIGDSNYGYTF
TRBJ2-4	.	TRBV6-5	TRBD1	TGTGCCAGCAGTTACTCGAGCGGGACAGGGTCCATTCAGTACTTC	CASSYSSGTGSIQYF
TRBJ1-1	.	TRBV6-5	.	TGTGCCAGCAGGGGGCGAGGCACTGAAGCTTTCTTT	CASRGRGTEAFF
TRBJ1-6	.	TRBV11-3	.	TGTGCCAGCAGCTTAGTAGGAGGTCAGGGGAATTCACCCCTCCACTTT	CASSLVGGQGNSPLHF
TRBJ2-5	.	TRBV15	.	TGTGCCACCAGCCCGGAGAGGGGGATCCAAGAGACCCAGTACTTC	CATSPERGIQETQYF
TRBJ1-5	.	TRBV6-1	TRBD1	TGTGCCAGCAACCTGAGGGACAGGTCTGCGCCCCAGCATTTT	CASNLRDRSAPQHF
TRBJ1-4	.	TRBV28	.	TGTGCCAGCAGTTTATTGCGGGGGATTAATGAAAAACTGTTTTTT	CASSLLRGINEKLFF
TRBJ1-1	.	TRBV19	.	TGTGCCAGTAGTTATAGGAACACTGAAGCTTTCTTT	CASSYRNTEAFF
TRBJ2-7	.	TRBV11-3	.	TGTGCCAGCAGCTGGGGGCGAGGGAGTCGGGCCGAGCAGTACTTC	CASSWGRGSRAEQYF
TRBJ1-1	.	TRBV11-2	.	TGTGCCAGCAGCCATCAGGAGAACACTGAAGCTTTCTTT	CASSHQENTEAFF
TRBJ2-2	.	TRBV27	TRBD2	TGTGCCAGCACGAAGGGACTAGCGGGGGCCGCGAACACCGGGGAGCTGTTTTTT	CASTKGLAGAANTGELFF
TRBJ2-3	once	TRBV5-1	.	TGCGCCAGCAGCTTGGCTGGTCCCGCGGGATTTAGCACAGATACGCAGTATTTT	CASSLAGPAGFSTDTQYF
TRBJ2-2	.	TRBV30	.	TGTGCCTGGAGTAGGGAAGGGGTTATCTCCGGGGAGCTGTTTTTT	CAWSREGVISGELFF
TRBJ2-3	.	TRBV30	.	TGTGCCTGGACTCCAGGCACAGATACGCAGTATTTT	CAWTPGTDTQYF
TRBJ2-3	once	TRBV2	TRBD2	TGTGCCAGCAGTAGTTTCCGACTAGCGGGGGGAAACACAGATACGCAGTATTTT	CASSSFRLAGGNTDTQYF
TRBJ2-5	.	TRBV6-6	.	TGTGCCAGCAGTTATGGGGGCGGGGAGACCCAGTACTTC	CASSYGGGETQYF